This T cell receptor beta chain was documented in a study of blood T cells in healthy people across ages. The CDR3 extends over 14 amino acids. Deletions cut 6 bases from V and 0 bases from J, with 9 bases between. General observations from the study: It was the long-lived donors that had more naive CD4+ cells and higher diversity than aged donors.

A remark on this clonotype: Its antigen is unknown.

Extractions gave at least 5.5 micrograms of total RNA per sample. The second PCR ran roughly 6 to 12 cycles with a sample-barcoded 5' primer and J-beta primers. Each cDNA molecule was tagged by a template-switch adaptor with 12 random nucleotides. TCRdb reanalysed the 5' RACE reads using MiXCR and keeps one entry per CDR3 protein. Here the sample spans some 1,800,000 distinct CDR3 sequences, about two fifths being singletons. The sequence derives from a human donor in good health. The sequenced sample consisted of blood. The V and J genes are TRBV12-3 or TRBV12-4 and TRBJ1-3; D not certain. DNA of the CDR3: TGTGCCAGCAGCCCCGCCTTCTCTGGAAACACCATATATTTT. Its protein is CASSPAFSGNTIYF.